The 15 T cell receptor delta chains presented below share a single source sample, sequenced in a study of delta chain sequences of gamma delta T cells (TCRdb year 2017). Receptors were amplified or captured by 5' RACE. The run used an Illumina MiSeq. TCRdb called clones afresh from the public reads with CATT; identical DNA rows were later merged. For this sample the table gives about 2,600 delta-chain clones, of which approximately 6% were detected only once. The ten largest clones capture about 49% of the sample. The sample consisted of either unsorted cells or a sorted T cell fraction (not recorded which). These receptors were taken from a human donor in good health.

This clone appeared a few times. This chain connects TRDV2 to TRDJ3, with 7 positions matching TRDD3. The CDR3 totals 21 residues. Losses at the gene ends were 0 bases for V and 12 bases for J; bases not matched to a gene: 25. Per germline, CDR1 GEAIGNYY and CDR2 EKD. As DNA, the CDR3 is TGTGCCTGTGACACCGTTGTACGGAAGACCAGTACTGGGGATCTGCACCGACAGATGTTTTTC. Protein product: CACDTVVRKTSTGDLHRQMFF.

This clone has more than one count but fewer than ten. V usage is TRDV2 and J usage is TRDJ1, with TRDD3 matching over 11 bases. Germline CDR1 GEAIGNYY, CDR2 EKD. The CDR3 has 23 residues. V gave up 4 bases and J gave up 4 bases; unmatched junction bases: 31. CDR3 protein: CACDLGEPPMFLLGDKEDDKLIF. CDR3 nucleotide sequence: TGTGCCTGTGATCTTGGGGAACCCCCAATGTTCCTACTGGGGGATAAGGAGGACGATAAACTCATCTTT.

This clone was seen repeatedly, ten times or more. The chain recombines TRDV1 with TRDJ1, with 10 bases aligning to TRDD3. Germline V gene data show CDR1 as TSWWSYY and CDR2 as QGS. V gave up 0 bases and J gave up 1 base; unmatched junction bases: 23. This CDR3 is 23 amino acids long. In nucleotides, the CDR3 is TGTGCTCTTGGGGAACTAAAAAGGAGCTGGGCTGATTACTGGGGGATTCCCACCGATAAACTCATCTTT. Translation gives CALGELKRSWADYWGIPTDKLIF.

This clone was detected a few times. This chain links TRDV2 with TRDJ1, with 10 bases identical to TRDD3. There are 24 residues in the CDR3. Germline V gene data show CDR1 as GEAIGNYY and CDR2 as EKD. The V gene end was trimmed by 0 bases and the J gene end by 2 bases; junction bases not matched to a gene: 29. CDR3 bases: TGTGCCTGTGACACCGTGGGGCTGAGGGACACCCCCTCCCTTACTGGGGGATTAACCGATAAACTCATCTTT. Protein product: CACDTVGLRDTPSLTGGLTDKLIF.

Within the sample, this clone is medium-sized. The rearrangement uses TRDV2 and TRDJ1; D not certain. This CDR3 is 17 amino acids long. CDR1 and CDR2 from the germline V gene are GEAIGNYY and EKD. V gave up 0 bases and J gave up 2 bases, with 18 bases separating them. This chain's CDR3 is CACDTVGPKNQTDKLIF. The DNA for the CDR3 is TGTGCCTGTGACACCGTGGGTCCGAAAAACCAAACCGATAAACTCATCTTT.

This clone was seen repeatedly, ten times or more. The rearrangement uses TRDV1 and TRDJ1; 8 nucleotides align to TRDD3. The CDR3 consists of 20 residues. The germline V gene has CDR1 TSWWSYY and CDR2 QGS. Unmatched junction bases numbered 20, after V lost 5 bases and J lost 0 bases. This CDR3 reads CALGKRLTWNWGSNTDKLIF. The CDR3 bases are TGTGCTCTTGGGAAACGGCTTACTTGGAACTGGGGGTCGAACACCGATAAACTCATCTTT.

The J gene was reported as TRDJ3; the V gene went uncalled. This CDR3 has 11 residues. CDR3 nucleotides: TGCGCTTCTTTCTTGGGGCGACAGATGTTTTTC. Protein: CASFLGRQMFF.

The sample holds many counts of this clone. DNA of the CDR3: TGTGCCTGTGACCCCCTTCCTACGCTGGGGGATAGTTCCCGCACCGATAAACTCATCTTT. Encoded protein: CACDPLPTLGDSSRTDKLIF. This sequence joins TRDV2 and TRDJ1; D possibly corresponds to TRDD3 (10 bases). Germline V gene data show CDR1 as GEAIGNYY and CDR2 as EKD. The CDR3 is 20 residues long. V was trimmed by 3 bases and J by 1 base, leaving 29 bases between them.

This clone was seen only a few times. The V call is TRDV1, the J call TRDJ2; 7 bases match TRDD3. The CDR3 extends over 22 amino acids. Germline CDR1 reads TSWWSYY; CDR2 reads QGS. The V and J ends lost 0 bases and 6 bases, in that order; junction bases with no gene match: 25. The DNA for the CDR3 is TGTGCTCTTGGGGAACTGATGCTACGGGGGTGGGGGAAGGCTGGTGATGCAGCACAACTCTTCTTT. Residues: CALGELMLRGWGKAGDAAQLFF.

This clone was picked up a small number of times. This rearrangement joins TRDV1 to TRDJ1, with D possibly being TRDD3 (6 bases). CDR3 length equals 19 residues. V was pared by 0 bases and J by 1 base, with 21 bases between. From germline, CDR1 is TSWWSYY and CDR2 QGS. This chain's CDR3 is CALGELVLGPIRPTDKLIF. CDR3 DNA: TGTGCTCTTGGGGAACTGGTACTGGGCCCCATACGACCCACCGATAAACTCATCTTT.

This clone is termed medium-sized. CDR3 residues: CACDTFGLGDTQGSWDTRQMFF. CDR3 DNA sequence: TGTGCCTGTGACACTTTCGGTCTGGGGGATACTCAAGGCTCCTGGGACACCCGACAGATGTTTTTC. V gene TRDV2 combines with J gene TRDJ3, with 11 bases aligning to TRDD3. V dropped 1 base and J dropped 0; count of bases not matched to a gene: 13. CDR1 and CDR2 from the germline V gene are GEAIGNYY and EKD. This CDR3 has 22 amino acids.

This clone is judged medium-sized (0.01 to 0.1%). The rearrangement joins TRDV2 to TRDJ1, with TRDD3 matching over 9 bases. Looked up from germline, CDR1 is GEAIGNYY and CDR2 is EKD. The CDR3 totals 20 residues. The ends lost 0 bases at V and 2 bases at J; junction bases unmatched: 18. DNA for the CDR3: TGTGCCTGTGACACCGTTAACTGGGGGACCCCCGACCCCCCAACCGATAAACTCATCTTT. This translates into CACDTVNWGTPDPPTDKLIF.

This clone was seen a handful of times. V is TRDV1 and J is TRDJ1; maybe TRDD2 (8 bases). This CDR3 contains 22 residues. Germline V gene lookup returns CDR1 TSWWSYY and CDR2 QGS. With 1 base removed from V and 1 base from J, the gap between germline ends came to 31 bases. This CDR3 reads CALGERPTSYPGGLPCTDKLIF. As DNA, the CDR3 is TGTGCTCTTGGGGAACGTCCTACTTCCTACCCTGGGGGGCTTCCCTGCACCGATAAACTCATCTTT.

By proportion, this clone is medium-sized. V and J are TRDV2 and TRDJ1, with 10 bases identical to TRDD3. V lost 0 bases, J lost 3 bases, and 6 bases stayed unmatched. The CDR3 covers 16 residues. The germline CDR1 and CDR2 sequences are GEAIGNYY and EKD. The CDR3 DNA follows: TGTGCCTGTGACACCCTGGGGGATAGTCGCTCCGATAAACTCATCTTT. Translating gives CACDTLGDSRSDKLIF.

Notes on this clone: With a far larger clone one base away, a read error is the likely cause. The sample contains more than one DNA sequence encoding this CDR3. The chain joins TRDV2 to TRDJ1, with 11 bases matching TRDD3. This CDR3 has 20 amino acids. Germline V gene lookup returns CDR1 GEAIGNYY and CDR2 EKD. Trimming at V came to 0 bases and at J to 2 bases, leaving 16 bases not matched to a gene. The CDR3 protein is CACDTVSGGYANVRTDKLIF. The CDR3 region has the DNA TGTGCCTGTGACACCGTAAGTGGGGGATACGCCAATGTGAGGACCGATAAACTCATCTTT.